The 26 T cell receptor beta chains listed next were all sequenced from one sample in a study of cytomegalovirus exposure and HLA in healthy donors. The primer mix had 60 Vbeta and 13 Jbeta primers. Clones were sequenced by immunoSEQ multiplex PCR, and TCRdb holds only the in-frame ones, with some missing. Of some 150,000 clones in the sample, about four fifths were seen once. The sample comprised PBMCs. Receptors were obtained from a man aged 40-49 years in good health and CMV-seropositive.

J is TRBJ1-3 and V is TRBV5-6, with 7 nucleotides matching TRBD1. Germline CDR1 is SGHDT and CDR2 is YYEEEE. CDR3 length equals 14 residues. Unmatched junction bases numbered 1, after V lost 1 base and J lost 3 bases. CDR3 bases: TGTGCCAGCAGCTTGAGGGGGCTTGGAAACACCATATATTTT. Amino acids: CASSLRGLGNTIYF. Full variable domain (rest looked up from reference TRBV5-6 and TRBJ1-3): DAGVTQSPTHLIKTRGQQVTLRCSPKSGHDTVSWYQQALGQGPQFIFQYYEEEERQRGNFPDRFSGHQFPNYSSELNVNALLLGDSALYLCASSLRGLGNTIYFGEGSWLTVV.

This clone was counted between two and nine times. The chain uses TRBV5-6 and TRBJ1-4, with D uncertain. This CDR3 region has 15 residues. Germline assignment: CDR1 SGHDT and CDR2 YYEEEE. V gave up 4 bases and J gave up 0 bases, with 10 bases separating them. The CDR3 DNA is TGTGCCAGCAGCCGTTTCGGGGCAACTAATGAAAAACTGTTTTTT. It codes for CASSRFGATNEKLFF.

This chain links TRBV7-2 with TRBJ2-7; 7 nucleotides agree with TRBD1. Germline V gene sequence: CDR1 SGHTA, CDR2 FQGNSA. The trim removed 1 base at V and 5 bases at J, leaving 5 bases unmatched. The CDR3 length is 14 residues. CDR3 coding DNA: TGTGCCAGCAGCTTAGTAGGGGGCGCGGACGAGCAGTACTTC. Protein: CASSLVGGADEQYF.

This clone was recorded a few times. The J gene is TRBJ2-2, the V gene TRBV19; 9 positions agree with TRBD2. V dropped 3 bases and J dropped 2; count of bases not matched to a gene: 4. CDR3 length: 16 amino acids. The germline V gene has CDR1 LNHDA and CDR2 SQIVND (reference sequence). CDR3 sequence reads: CASSIASGANTGELFF. CDR3 nucleotide sequence: TGTGCCAGTAGTATCGCTAGCGGGGCTAACACCGGGGAGCTGTTTTTT.

The chain couples TRBV4-2 to TRBJ2-7; D gene unclear. Germline CDR1 LGHNA, CDR2 YNFKEQ. Trimming removed 4 bases at V and 0 bases at J, with 16 bases between. This CDR3 contains 16 residues. CDR3 protein: CASSRLPGSSSYEQYF. The CDR3 DNA follows: TGTGCCAGCAGCCGCCTCCCCGGGTCCAGCTCCTACGAGCAGTACTTC.

This clone occurred once. Relative to the germline gene, one junction end is altered; a read error may explain this. The chain has TRBV7-9 and TRBJ2-5; D perhaps matches TRBD2 (6 bases). Germline V CDR1 and CDR2: SEHNR, FQNEAQ (reference sequence). This CDR3 is 14 amino acids long. Here the CDR3 reads CSSSLLMEGETQYF. The DNA of the CDR3 is TGTTCCAGCAGCCTATTGATGGAGGGGGAGACCCAGTACTTC.

The chain couples TRBV4-2 to TRBJ1-6; 7 bases are shared with TRBD1. Germline V gene sequence: CDR1 LGHNA, CDR2 YNFKEQ. The CDR3 loop spans 16 amino acids. The trim removed 1 base at V and 8 bases at J, leaving 8 bases unmatched. The CDR3 region has the DNA TGTGCCAGCAGCCAAGCCGTGGACAGGACCGATTCACCCCTCCACTTT. Residues: CASSQAVDRTDSPLHF.

This clone has only a few counts. V usage is TRBV6-4 and J usage is TRBJ2-1, with TRBD2 as a possible D gene (6 bases). The CDR3 runs to 14 residues. V lost 8 bases and J 0 bases, leaving 11 bases between the germline ends. CDR1 and CDR2 from the germline V gene are MRHNA and SNTAGT. CDR3 amino acids: CASARESSYNEQFF. In nucleotides, the CDR3 is TGTGCCAGCGCTCGGGAGAGCTCCTACAATGAGCAGTTCTTC.

The DNA for the CDR3 is TGTGCCAGCAGCTCGCGACTAGCGGCGATCACAGATACGCAGTATTTT. It encodes CASSSRLAAITDTQYF. The genes are TRBV9 and TRBJ2-3; 9 positions agree with TRBD2. The CDR3 has 16 amino acids. Germline trimming cut 4 bases from V and 2 bases from J; bases unmatched to any gene: 8. Germline assignment: CDR1 SGDLS and CDR2 YYNGEE.

This clone was detected a few times. This chain uses TRBV11-3 with TRBJ1-1; TRBD1 matches 10 bases. V shed 10 bases, J shed 4 bases, and the junction held 6 bases outside the gene matches. The germline V gene encodes CDR1 SGHNT and CDR2 YENEEA. The CDR3 sequence is 13 residues long. Here the CDR3 reads CATRTGGTTEAFF. The CDR3 bases are TGTGCCACTCGGACAGGGGGGACCACTGAAGCTTTCTTT.

CDR3: CASSFGQGGYGYTF. The CDR3 bases are TGTGCCAGCAGCTTCGGACAGGGAGGCTATGGCTACACCTTC. The rearrangement uses TRBV13 and TRBJ1-2, with 8 nucleotides matching TRBD1. V lost 3 bases to trimming and J lost 4 bases; unmatched junction nucleotides: 4. The CDR3 sequence is 14 residues long. Germline V gene sequence: CDR1 PRHDT, CDR2 FYEKMQ (reference sequence).

This sequence joins TRBV7-8 and TRBJ1-5; D is ambiguous. Germline V gene sequence: CDR1 SGHVS, CDR2 FQNEAQ. V gave up 8 bases and J gave up 3 bases, with 11 bases separating them. The CDR3 length is 13 residues. The CDR3 region is CASAVSFNQPQHF. In nucleotides, the CDR3 is TGTGCCAGCGCGGTCTCTTTCAATCAGCCCCAGCATTTT.

The rearrangement links TRBV7-2 to TRBJ1-2; 11 bases align to TRBD1. This CDR3 has 17 residues. With 3 bases clipped from V and 5 bases from J, the junction kept 11 bases outside the gene matches. Germline V gene lookup returns CDR1 SGHTA and CDR2 FQGNSA. CDR3 loop: CASSLDRGRVDDYGYTF. CDR3 DNA: TGTGCCAGCAGCTTGGACAGGGGGCGCGTGGATGATTATGGCTACACCTTC.

This clone has a handful of counts. This chain uses TRBV10-3 with TRBJ1-1; 10 bases match TRBD1. The V and J ends lost 6 bases and 5 bases, in that order; junction bases with no gene match: 6. Germline V gives CDR1 ENHRY, CDR2 SYGVKD. The CDR3 has 14 residues. The CDR3 DNA is TGTGCCATCAGGATGGGACAGGGGAAAACTGAAGCTTTCTTT. Protein product: CAIRMGQGKTEAFF.

The chain has TRBV5-1 and TRBJ2-5; D remains unclear. The length of the CDR3 is 15 residues. With 6 bases removed from V and 1 base from J, the gap between germline ends came to 16 bases. Per the germline V gene, CDR1 is SGHRS and CDR2 is YFSETQ. DNA for the CDR3: TGCGCCAGCAACCCCTTCTCGACAACCCAAGAGACCCAGTACTTC. It yields the protein CASNPFSTTQETQYF.

The chain employs TRBV5-6 and TRBJ2-1, with 11 bases that match TRBD2. J gave up 8 bases and V 0 bases, and 7 bases lay outside the gene matches. This CDR3 has 16 residues. The germline CDR1 and CDR2 sequences are SGHDT and YYEEEE. The CDR3 sequence is CASSLGSGRVFYEQFF. CDR3 nucleotide sequence: TGTGCCAGCAGCTTGGGTAGCGGGAGGGTATTTTATGAGCAGTTCTTC. The full variable domain, with the rest looked up from reference TRBV5-6 and TRBJ2-1, is DAGVTQSPTHLIKTRGQQVTLRCSPKSGHDTVSWYQQALGQGPQFIFQYYEEEERQRGNFPDRFSGHQFPNYSSELNVNALLLGDSALYLCASSLGSGRVFYEQFFGPGTRLTVL.

The chain combines TRBV12-5 with TRBJ1-2; D is uncertain. Trimming stripped 7 bases from V and 3 bases from J, with 12 bases between. CDR3 length: 13 amino acids. The germline CDR1 and CDR2 sequences are LGHNT and FRNRAP. DNA of the CDR3: TGTGCTAGTGATCGTCCCGGGGACTATGGCTACACCTTC. Encoded protein: CASDRPGDYGYTF.

This clone was seen more than once but under ten times. The chain couples TRBV6-4 to TRBJ2-2, with D possibly TRBD2 on 6 matching bases. This CDR3 region has 16 residues. Trimming shortened V by 6 bases and J by 0 bases, and 14 bases separated the two germline ends. CDR1 is MRHNA, CDR2 SNTAGT, per germline. The CDR3 is CASSRAGEANTGELFF. The CDR3 coding sequence is TGTGCCAGCAGCAGAGCGGGCGAGGCGAACACCGGGGAGCTGTTTTTT.

The rearrangement uses TRBV6-6 and TRBJ1-5; TRBD1 aligns across 7 bases. The junction had 9 bases not matched to a gene; V was cut back by 6 bases and J by 7 bases. Germline V lookup: CDR1 MNHNY, CDR2 SVGAGI (reference sequence). CDR3 length: 14 residues. This CDR3 is CASSRGTEGQPQHF. DNA of the CDR3: TGTGCCAGCAGCCGAGGGACAGAGGGGCAGCCCCAGCATTTT.

The J gene is TRBJ2-5, the V gene TRBV29-1; D perhaps matches TRBD2 (5 bases). The germline V gene encodes CDR1 SQVTM and CDR2 ANQGSEA. V lost 7 bases and J 5 bases, leaving 17 bases between the germline ends. The CDR3 spans 13 residues. The CDR3 spells CSAPRGGGETQYF. The CDR3 DNA sequence: TGCAGCGCCCCAAGAGGAGGCGGGGAGACCCAGTACTTC.

The chain has TRBV25-1 and TRBJ2-4; 16 nucleotides line up with TRBD2. V lost 1 base to trimming and J lost 7 bases; unmatched junction nucleotides: 7. Germline CDR1 and CDR2: MGHDK and SYGVNS. The CDR3 sequence is 18 residues long. CDR3 nucleotide sequence: TGTGCCAGCAGTGAATGGGGACTAGCGGGAGGGAGATGCAACATTCAGTACTTC. It codes for CASSEWGLAGGRCNIQYF.

J is TRBJ2-7 and V is TRBV4-1, with 13 bases lining up with TRBD2. Germline assignment: CDR1 MGHRA and CDR2 YSYEKL. Trimming at V came to 1 base and at J to 4 bases, leaving 1 base not matched to a gene. The CDR3 sequence is 15 residues long. The CDR3 spells CASSQGTSGRYEQYF. CDR3 coding DNA: TGCGCCAGCAGCCAAGGGACTAGCGGGAGATACGAGCAGTACTTC.

The CDR3 reads CASSLAGGSGNTIYF. CDR3 coding DNA: TGCGCCAGCAGCTTGGCAGGGGGCTCTGGAAACACCATATATTTT. The chain joins TRBV5-1 to TRBJ1-3; TRBD1 matches 7 bases. This CDR3 has 15 residues. Per the germline V gene, CDR1 is SGHRS and CDR2 is YFSETQ. V was clipped by 0 bases and J by 0 bases; unmatched bases: 0.

The chain couples TRBV6-5 to TRBJ1-3; 10 positions match TRBD1. CDR3 length equals 15 residues. Looked up from germline, CDR1 is MNHEY and CDR2 is SVGAGI. With V trimmed by 6 bases and J by 0 bases, 2 bases remained unmatched. The CDR3 protein is CASSRTGGSGNTIYF. In DNA form, the CDR3 reads TGTGCCAGCAGCCGGACAGGGGGCTCTGGAAACACCATATATTTT.

The chain has TRBV6-4 and TRBJ1-3, with no clear D. This CDR3 is built from 18 residues. Trimming left V 0 bases short and J 0 bases short, with 15 bases between. Looked up from germline, CDR1 is MRHNA and CDR2 is SNTAGT. The CDR3 region is CASSDSGREMASGNTIYF. As DNA, the CDR3 is TGTGCCAGCAGTGACTCAGGGAGGGAGATGGCCTCTGGAAACACCATATATTTT.

This sequence joins TRBV19 and TRBJ1-1; the match to TRBD1 covers 9 bases. Per germline, CDR1 LNHDA and CDR2 SQIVND (reference sequence). This CDR3 has 13 amino acids. V lost 3 bases, J lost 10 bases, and 6 bases stayed unmatched. The CDR3, as DNA: TGTGCCAGTAGTATTACAGGGGGCGGAACAGCTTTCTTT. The encoded protein is CASSITGGGTAFF.